This passage covers 17 T cell receptor beta chains from one sample sequenced in a study of blood T cell repertoires in COVID-19. Generated by immunoSEQ multiplex PCR, the TCRdb table keeps only in-frame clones and is missing some. This sample has roughly 410,000 clones; about 91% occur once, and the top ten carry approximately 1.5%. The sample was peripheral blood. These receptors were taken from a middle-aged woman with COVID-19, enrolled during active disease.

DNA for the CDR3: TGTGCCAGCAGCTTCGGGGGGGAGGGGGGGCAGCCCCAGCATTTT. It yields the protein CASSFGGEGGQPQHF. The rearrangement links TRBV7-8 to TRBJ1-5; maybe TRBD1 (6 bases). Germline V gene sequence: CDR1 SGHVS, CDR2 FQNEAQ. The V and J ends lost 3 bases and 7 bases respectively, with 16 bases between them. This CDR3 spans 15 amino acids.

The chain links TRBV7-3 to TRBJ2-7, with 8 positions matching TRBD2. V trimming: 5 bases; J trimming: 1 base; junction bases outside the gene matches: 13. The CDR3 is 17 residues long. Germline values: CDR1 SGHTA, CDR2 FQGTGA. CDR3 bases: TGTGCCAGCAGCCCCAGGGGATTCGGGAGGGGGTCCTACGAGCAGTACTTC. It yields the protein CASSPRGFGRGSYEQYF.

The sample holds one count of this clone. The chain recombines TRBV18 with TRBJ2-7; D might be TRBD2 (5 bases). V lost 3 bases, J lost 7 bases, and 22 bases lay in between. Germline-derived CDR1 and CDR2 are KGHSH and LQKENI. The CDR3 contains 16 residues. CDR3 sequence (DNA): TGTGCCAGCTCACCTTTACCACCGGAATCCTCGGGAGAGCAGTACTTC. Translated: CASSPLPPESSGEQYF.

The chain joins TRBV11-3 to TRBJ2-6, with a tentative D call TRBD1 (6 bases). Germline values: CDR1 SGHNT, CDR2 YENEEA. This CDR3 is built from 17 residues. The V end lost 8 bases, the J end lost 1 base, and 18 bases lay between the germline ends. The CDR3 DNA is TGTGCCAGCGCCCCCAGGGGAACAACATCTGGGGCCAACGTCCTGACTTTC. It translates to CASAPRGTTSGANVLTF. Full variable domain (missing parts from reference TRBV11-3 and TRBJ2-6): EAGVVQSPRYKIIEKKQPVAFWCNPISGHNTLYWYLQNLGQGPELLIRYENEEAVDDSQLPKDRFSAERLKGVDSTLKIQPAELGDSAVYLCASAPRGTTSGANVLTFGAGSRLTVL.

The chain couples TRBV27 to TRBJ2-3, with no clear D. Trimming shortened V by 5 bases and J by 0 bases, and 18 bases separated the two germline ends. The germline V gene has CDR1 MNHEY and CDR2 SMNVEV (reference sequence). The CDR3 is 17 amino acids. The CDR3 coding sequence is TGTGCCAGCAGTGCACAGACCAGGCGCTCTAGCACAGATACGCAGTATTTT. Encoded protein: CASSAQTRRSSTDTQYF.

This clone was seen a single time. J is TRBJ1-4 and V is TRBV5-1, with no clear D. CDR1 and CDR2 (germline): SGHRS, YFSETQ. V lost 2 bases and J lost 8, with 10 bases in between. The length of the CDR3 is 13 residues. The CDR3 region has the DNA TGCGCCAGCAGCTTTCGGCCGAGGGAAAAACTGTTTTTT. This codes for CASSFRPREKLFF.

The V call is TRBV5-1, the J call TRBJ1-1, with 7 bases matching TRBD1. Germline CDR1 is SGHRS and CDR2 is YFSETQ. The V gene end was trimmed by 1 base and the J gene end by 3 bases; junction bases not matched to a gene: 3. CDR3 size: 14 residues. DNA of the CDR3: TGCGCCAGCAGCTTGACCCAGGGGGACACTGAAGCTTTCTTT. It codes for CASSLTQGDTEAFF.

V and J are TRBV25-1 and TRBJ1-6; D possibly corresponds to TRBD1 (5 bases). The germline gives CDR1 MGHDK, CDR2 SYGVNS. V shed 8 bases and J shed 17 bases, with 16 bases lying between them. The CDR3 totals 11 residues. CDR3 sequence reads: CASPDKGPIHF. The CDR3 DNA follows: TGTGCCAGCCCGGACAAGGGCCCAATCCACTTT.

This clone was observed a single time. The V gene is TRBV5-1, the J gene TRBJ1-1; a possible D gene is TRBD1 (6 bases). The CDR3 is 15 amino acids. Trimming took 2 bases from V and 1 from J, leaving 12 bases between them. CDR1 and CDR2 from the germline V gene are SGHRS and YFSETQ. CDR3 sequence reads: CASSLLQGWNTEAFF. The CDR3 nucleotides read TGCGCCAGCAGCTTACTACAGGGTTGGAACACTGAAGCTTTCTTT.

The J gene is TRBJ1-1, the V gene TRBV18, with TRBD1 matching 7 bases. Germline V CDR1 and CDR2: KGHSH, LQKENI. The ends lost 3 bases at V and 9 bases at J; junction bases unmatched: 10. The CDR3 covers 14 residues. CDR3 in amino acids: CASSPGQGVLKAFF. In DNA, the CDR3 is TGTGCCAGCTCACCGGGGCAGGGGGTACTGAAAGCTTTCTTT.

This chain uses TRBV21-1 with TRBJ2-2; the table names TRBD2, a call not compared with the DNA. TRBV21-1 is assigned pseudogene status. The CDR3 has 17 residues. CDR3 coding DNA: TGTGCCAGCAGCAGAGGGACTAGCAGTCCGGGCACCGGGGAGCTGTTTTTT. Translated: CASSRGTSSPGTGELFF.

The chain is built from TRBV5-1 and TRBJ1-2; 7 bases fit TRBD1. Germline trimming cut 7 bases from V and 4 bases from J; bases unmatched to any gene: 10. Per germline, CDR1 SGHRS and CDR2 YFSETQ. CDR3 length: 14 amino acids. CDR3 DNA: TGCGCCAGCGGAACAGGGGCGAATCCCTATGGCTACACCTTC. Amino acid sequence: CASGTGANPYGYTF.

This clone is a singleton in its sample. The gene calls are TRBV5-5 and TRBJ1-4; 9 bases line up with TRBD1. The V gene's germline CDR1 is SGHKS and CDR2 YYEKEE (reference sequence). The CDR3 runs to 16 residues. Trimming took 2 bases from V and 7 from J; bases not matched to a gene: 9. The CDR3 protein is CASSFPTGGNVEKLFF. CDR3 DNA sequence: TGTGCCAGCAGCTTTCCGACAGGGGGGAATGTTGAAAAACTGTTTTTT.

This sequence joins TRBV7-8 and TRBJ2-5; 8 bases are shared with TRBD2. This CDR3 region has 15 residues. CDR1 and CDR2 from the germline V gene are SGHVS and FQNEAQ. Trimming at V came to 5 bases and at J to 5 bases, leaving 10 bases not matched to a gene. The CDR3 DNA is TGTGCCAGCAGCCGAGACGGGGGGGGCTCGGAGACCCAGTACTTC. It codes for CASSRDGGGSETQYF.

V gene TRBV5-6 combines with J gene TRBJ1-2, with unresolved D. Trimming pared 4 bases from V and 5 bases from J, leaving 9 bases between. The CDR3 length is 12 residues. Germline CDR1 SGHDT, CDR2 YYEEEE. The CDR3 reads CASSRSTYGYTF. CDR3 DNA sequence: TGTGCCAGCAGCCGCTCGACTTATGGCTACACCTTC.

The rearrangement uses TRBV4-1 and TRBJ1-5; 9 nucleotides align to TRBD1. Germline values: CDR1 MGHRA, CDR2 YSYEKL. This CDR3 is built from 17 residues. V lost 4 bases and J lost 1; bases outside the gene matches: 8. This CDR3 reads CASSLTNRGPSNQPQHF. The CDR3 DNA follows: TGCGCCAGCAGCCTAACCAACAGGGGGCCGAGCAATCAGCCCCAGCATTTT.

This chain uses TRBV9 with TRBJ1-2; D remains ambiguous. The CDR3 runs to 18 residues. Germline V lookup: CDR1 SGDLS, CDR2 YYNGEE. V was cut by 3 bases and J by 8 bases, with 29 bases left in between. CDR3 loop: CASSGGEVRIARPGGYTF. In DNA form, the CDR3 reads TGTGCCAGCAGCGGTGGAGAGGTTCGGATCGCTAGACCGGGGGGCTACACCTTC.